Listed below are T cell receptor beta chains from one sample, sequenced in a study of low-dose radiotherapy and immunotherapy resistance in tumors. TCRdb passed the reads through MiXCR, listing each CDR3 protein once. Of over 55,000 distinct CDR3 sequences in the sample, less than 40% were seen once. The sample in question was PBMCs, obtained before treatment. The receptors originated from a female donor with ovarian cancer. CDR3s leave out the opening cysteine and the closing phenylalanine or tryptophan.

v_gene	j_gene	CDR3aa
TRBV6-1	TRBJ1-1	ASSEARSDRLNTEAF
TRBV6-2/TRBV6-3	TRBJ2-7	ASKRTGGNYEQY
TRBV5-4	TRBJ2-7	ASSPQASGDYEQY
TRBV27	TRBJ1-1	ASSTRRAENTEAF
TRBV5-1	TRBJ2-2	ASSLVSDGELF
TRBV20-1	TRBJ2-5	SAFTSGGAVGAETQY
TRBV9	TRBJ2-5	ASSVTRDSTAKY
TRBV10-3	TRBJ2-7	AISRLAGGSYEQY
TRBV7-8	TRBJ2-2	ASSPVSTTGDYTGELF
TRBV7-9	TRBJ1-1	ASSPAHGGTEAF
TRBV28	TRBJ2-5	ASSLLRGGRFLETQY
TRBV10-3	TRBJ2-3	AISGGGRPSGRSTDTQY
TRBV7-9	TRBJ1-5	ASSLAGTSLHQPQH
TRBV2	TRBJ1-1	ASRAGTGESTEAF
TRBV6-2/TRBV6-3	TRBJ2-7	ASSSRDRSSYEQY
TRBV9	TRBJ2-3	ASSVLDTQY
TRBV6-6	TRBJ2-5	ASSYFGQATQY
TRBV6-4	TRBJ2-1	ASSDYQSSYNEQF
TRBV5-1	TRBJ2-2	ASSLAIGRINTGELF
TRBV5-1	TRBJ2-3	ASRSGTGSVDTQY
TRBV5-4	TRBJ2-7	ASSLRDRSSYEQY
TRBV20-1	TRBJ2-1	SARVYGGHYNEQF